Described below is a single TCR beta chain sequence and its context. Antigen specificity is unknown. V shed 8 bases and J shed 0 bases, with 11 bases lying between them. Germline values: CDR1 WSHSY, CDR2 SAAADI. The CDR3 consists of 14 residues. These data originate in a study of T cell repertoires in cytomegalovirus infection. Regarding the study as a whole: HLA-C-restricted CMV clonotypes gave the most frequent clonotype in two of eight donors.

MiXCR was run by TCRdb on the reads, yielding one entry per CDR3 protein. The table shows 700,000 to 850,000 distinct CDR3 sequences, with 32% occurring only once. Sample: cultured CD8+ T cells from PBMCs, taken from culture after CMV antigen stimulation. The V gene is TRBV10-2, the J gene TRBJ2-1; D may be TRBD2 (6 bases). This TCR was sampled from a human donor in good health (CMV status not recorded). Some clones in this sample may be carry-over from other donors' samples. The CDR3 DNA follows: TGCGCCAGCGATGCGGGGAGCTCCTACAATGAGCAGTTCTTC. Translating gives CASDAGSSYNEQFF.